A selection of T cell receptor beta chains follows, all from one sample in a study of Graves' ophthalmopathy and Graves' hyperthyroidism. TCRdb passed the multiplex PCR reads through MiXCR, listing each CDR3 protein once. The sample lists about half a million distinct CDR3 sequences; approximately 14% were seen once. Sequenced input: blood. The receptors come from a woman in her thirties with Graves' ophthalmopathy. Each CDR3 is given with its conserved first and last residue. A D gene is named only where the DNA matches it firmly. The size of a clone is reported for some rows only, either as once, few or many, or as a class for expanded clones.

TRBD2	many	TRBV27	TRBJ2-5	CASSLFPELAGETQYF
TRBD1	NA	TRBV28	TRBJ2-6	CASSYPPGGQGAPGANVLTF
NA	many	TRBV28	TRBJ1-1	CASSTGRLINTEAFF
TRBD2	many	TRBV20-1	TRBJ2-7	CSAQTSGTYEQYF
NA	many	TRBV12-3/TRBV12-4	TRBJ1-1	CASILQRNTEAFF
TRBD1	NA	TRBV19	TRBJ1-2	CASSKTGDYGFTF
NA	NA	TRBV5-8	TRBJ2-2	CASSLGSTATTGELFF
TRBD1	many	TRBV19	TRBJ2-7	CASSNTPSGDRSHEQYF
TRBD2	many	TRBV12-3/TRBV12-4	TRBJ2-4	CASTLPERGGVLAKNIQYF
NA	many	TRBV5-1	TRBJ1-5	CASSLLGGESNQPQHF
TRBD1	many	TRBV20-1	TRBJ1-2	CSARGTGAFYGYTF
TRBD1	many	TRBV9	TRBJ2-2	CASSWTGGGANTGELFF
TRBD1	many	TRBV12-3/TRBV12-4	TRBJ2-4	CASLATGSWAKNIKYF
NA	few	TRBV19	TRBJ2-2	CASSIPRTANTGELFF
TRBD1	many	TRBV30	TRBJ1-2	CAWRPDRGHYGYTF
TRBD1	many	TRBV2	TRBJ2-7	CASSPGDRGRYEQYF
TRBD1	few	TRBV24-1	TRBJ1-1	CATRETGGDTEAFF
NA	many	TRBV7-8	TRBJ1-5	CASSSPPNQPQHF
TRBD2	many	TRBV28	TRBJ2-2	CASSSGLADNTGELFF
TRBD2	many	TRBV20-1	TRBJ2-6	CSANLAGGLSGANVLTF
TRBD1	many	TRBV28	TRBJ1-6	CASSLGGPGGYNSPLHF
NA	many	TRBV4-1	TRBJ2-7	CASASRFSEQYF
NA	many	TRBV7-2	TRBJ1-2	CASSDYQGSYGYTF
NA	many	TRBV20-1	TRBJ1-2	CTAQGGYTF
TRBD1	many	TRBV12-3/TRBV12-4	TRBJ2-6	CASTPTGSGANVLTF
NA	many	TRBV7-2	TRBJ2-5	CASSLEGFWQETQYF
TRBD1	many	TRBV28	TRBJ2-7	CASTWEGGPYEQYF
NA	many	TRBV18	TRBJ1-1	CASSTTRGANFATEAFF
NA	many	TRBV11-2	TRBJ1-2	CASSLRDALTF
NA	many	TRBV12-3/TRBV12-4	TRBJ2-2	CASSLATGNTGELFF
NA	many	TRBV7-2	TRBJ2-5	CASRAQETQYF